These T cell receptor beta chains were read from a single sample in a study of STAT5B mutations in CD4+ large granular lymphocyte leukemia. Profiled with immunoSEQ multiplex PCR; TCRdb holds only in-frame clones, not every one. Among under 35,000 clones listed, about 70% were seen once. The sequencing input was CD4+ T cells from blood buffy coats. The receptors were sampled from a human donor in good health. CDR3s include the opening cysteine and the closing phenylalanine or tryptophan. Each record gives: V gene, J gene, clone size, D gene, CDR3 protein, CDR3 DNA. D genes are given only for firm matches. The size field is filled for only some rows; it gives once, few, many or a size class.

TRBV6-1	TRBJ1-2	-	TRBD1	CASRPGQGLGYTF	TGTGCCAGCAGGCCAGGACAGGGTCTGGGCTACACCTTC
TRBV30	TRBJ2-7	-	TRBD1	CAWSTGTGSYEQYF	TGTGCCTGGAGTACCGGGACAGGTAGCTACGAGCAGTACTTC
TRBV19	TRBJ2-3	-	TRBD1	CASSPGTGRSADTQYF	TGTGCCAGTAGTCCCGGGACAGGGCGTTCGGCAGATACGCAGTATTTT
TRBV14	TRBJ2-3	-	TRBD2	CASSQNSGLALDTQYF	TGTGCCAGCAGCCAAAATTCGGGACTAGCGTTGGATACGCAGTATTTT
TRBV7-2	TRBJ2-3	-	-	CASSLALMLAADTQYF	TGTGCCAGCAGCTTAGCGCTAATGCTAGCTGCAGATACGCAGTATTTT
TRBV2	TRBJ2-2	-	-	CASSDSGEPNTGELFF	TGTGCCAGCAGTGATTCAGGGGAACCGAACACCGGGGAGCTGTTTTTT
TRBV18	TRBJ2-1	-	-	CASSPDGSSYNEQFF	TGTGCCAGCTCACCGGACGGGAGCTCCTACAATGAGCAGTTCTTC
TRBV9	TRBJ1-2	few	-	CASSRTANEGLYGYTF	TGTGCCAGCAGCCGGACTGCTAATGAGGGGCTCTATGGCTACACCTTC
TRBV11-3	TRBJ2-7	-	-	CASSQGGYTSSYEQYF	TGTGCCAGCAGCCAAGGAGGATATACGAGCTCCTACGAGCAGTACTTC
TRBV10-3	TRBJ2-1	-	-	CAISDLVGNNEQFF	TGTGCCATCAGTGATTTGGTGGGAAACAATGAGCAGTTCTTC
TRBV30	TRBJ1-5	once	-	CAWSVLPGLRNQPQHF	TGTGCCTGGAGTGTACTCCCGGGACTCCGCAATCAGCCCCAGCATTTT
TRBV2	TRBJ1-4	-	-	CASRLDSLNEKLFF	TGTGCCAGCAGACTGGACAGTCTTAATGAAAAACTGTTTTTT
TRBV10-2	TRBJ2-7	-	-	CASSEWIDPSYEQYF	TGCGCCAGCAGTGAATGGATAGATCCATCCTACGAGCAGTACTTC
TRBV6-5	TRBJ2-7	-	TRBD1	CASSYDRGQSSYEQYF	TGTGCCAGCAGTTACGATCGGGGACAGTCCTCCTACGAGCAGTACTTC
TRBV2	TRBJ1-6	-	-	CASSGGYNSPLHF	TGTGCCAGCAGTGGTGGATATAATTCACCCCTCCACTTT
TRBV11-2	TRBJ2-3	-	TRBD1	CASSLGGTGSFGTDTQYF	TGTGCCAGCAGCTTAGGCGGGACAGGGTCTTTTGGCACAGATACGCAGTATTTT
TRBV7-9	TRBJ2-4	-	-	CASSLPGNTVKNIQYF	TGTGCCAGCAGCTTACCAGGGAATACGGTCAAAAACATTCAGTACTTC
TRBV11-3	TRBJ2-7	few	TRBD1	CASSPMTGNEQYF	TGTGCCAGCAGCCCTATGACAGGGAACGAGCAGTACTTC
TRBV7-6	TRBJ1-4	few	-	CASSLNGPGEKLFF	TGTGCCAGCAGCTTAAACGGGCCCGGAGAAAAACTGTTTTTT
TRBV30	TRBJ2-7	-	-	CAWSSGAGQYF	TGTGCCTGGAGTTCCGGGGCCGGGCAGTACTTC
TRBV11-2	TRBJ2-5	-	TRBD1	CASSLGGGPAFETQYF	TGTGCCAGCAGCTTAGGAGGGGGCCCGGCCTTTGAGACCCAGTACTTC
TRBV19	TRBJ2-5	once	TRBD1	CASSMGQGERETQYF	TGTGCCAGTAGTATGGGACAGGGCGAACGAGAGACCCAGTACTTC
TRBV5-1	TRBJ2-1	-	TRBD1	CASSREGQGANEQFF	TGCGCCAGCAGCCGCGAGGGACAGGGGGCGAATGAGCAGTTCTTC
TRBV19	TRBJ1-2	-	TRBD1	CASRTGGVGYTF	TGTGCCAGTCGGACAGGGGGCGTTGGCTACACCTTC
TRBV11-3	TRBJ2-5	-	-	CASSLDGNSWGETQYF	TGTGCCAGCAGCTTAGATGGGAACAGCTGGGGGGAGACCCAGTACTTC
TRBV7-2	TRBJ2-1	-	TRBD1	CASSLLGPGGGYNEQFF	TGTGCCAGCAGCTTACTCGGTCCAGGGGGCGGATACAATGAGCAGTTCTTC
TRBV27	TRBJ2-7	once	TRBD2	CASSLHGRYEQYF	TGTGCCAGCAGTTTACACGGGAGGTACGAGCAGTACTTC
TRBV7-2	TRBJ1-2	-	-	CASSLIAESNYGYTF	TGTGCCAGCAGCTTAATTGCAGAGTCGAACTATGGCTACACCTTC
TRBV11-3	TRBJ2-7	-	-	CASSSRPTSGEQYF	TGTGCCAGCAGCTCCCGTCCAACCTCGGGCGAGCAGTACTTC
TRBV6-5	TRBJ2-1	-	-	CASRQARQTYNEQFF	TGTGCCAGCAGGCAGGCGAGACAGACCTACAATGAGCAGTTCTTC
TRBV5-1	TRBJ2-3	few	TRBD1	CASSLDPGQVGRDTQYF	TGCGCCAGCAGCTTGGATCCGGGACAGGTTGGTAGGGATACGCAGTATTTT
TRBV9	TRBJ2-3	-	-	CASSRDLQTTDTQYF	TGTGCCAGCAGTCGGGACCTACAAACCACAGATACGCAGTATTTT
TRBV7-7	TRBJ2-3	-	TRBD1	CASSLAVGQGQDTQYF	TGTGCCAGCAGCTTAGCCGTGGGACAGGGACAAGATACGCAGTATTTT
TRBV7-8	TRBJ1-1	-	-	CASSPGHPNTEAFF	TGTGCCAGCAGCCCTGGACACCCGAACACTGAAGCTTTCTTT
TRBV15	TRBJ2-1	-	TRBD2	CATSREGRGGSYNEQFF	TGTGCCACCAGCAGAGAGGGGAGGGGAGGGTCCTACAATGAGCAGTTCTTC
TRBV29-1	TRBJ2-2	-	-	CSVPNAGELFF	TGCAGCGTCCCCAATGCCGGGGAGCTGTTTTTT
TRBV19	TRBJ2-7	-	TRBD1	CASSPARGPTSYEQYF	TGTGCCAGTAGTCCTGCCAGGGGGCCAACCTCCTACGAGCAGTACTTC
TRBV11-1	TRBJ1-5	few	-	CASSLVGASNQPQHF	TGTGCCAGCAGCCTTGTGGGGGCTAGCAATCAGCCCCAGCATTTT
TRBV5-6	TRBJ2-7	-	TRBD2	CASSLDLLAGRYEQYF	TGTGCCAGCAGCTTGGATTTATTAGCGGGGCGTTACGAGCAGTACTTC
TRBV7-2	TRBJ2-1	-	-	CASSLALGSYNEQFF	TGTGCCAGCAGCTTAGCGCTCGGCAGCTACAATGAGCAGTTCTTC